This TCR beta chain was obtained from a study of cytomegalovirus exposure and HLA in healthy donors. Study-level findings and limits: Among the CMV-associated chains, three were confirmed in vitro as specific for CMV antigens. Despite most TCR sequences being rare, some public TCRs occurred in many donors. Researchers counted 164 TCR beta chains as cytomegalovirus-associated. Subsequent analysis found a tendency for first-cohort TCR clusters to co-occur within the 95 to 150 validation repertoires.

Measured with immunoSEQ multiplex PCR; TCRdb has only the in-frame clones, and not every one. The repertoire holds more than 130,000 clones, 85% to 90% seen once, with 7.5% to 10% in the top ten. Turning to this clone: The antigen is unknown.

The CDR3 totals 16 residues. The V gene's germline CDR1 is MDHEN and CDR2 SYDVKM. V shed 5 bases and J shed 3 bases, with 17 bases lying between them. The sample taken for sequencing was PBMCs. The source is a woman between 18 and 29 years old in good health and CMV-seropositive. The V gene is TRBV28, the J gene TRBJ1-5; perhaps TRBD1 as D (6 bases). In DNA, the CDR3 is TGTGCCAGCAGTCCCGCGGCAGGGGCCTTCAATCAGCCCCAGCATTTT. Translated: CASSPAAGAFNQPQHF.